Below, one T cell receptor beta chain is given with its context. Its target is unknown. The CDR3 has 15 amino acids. Germline lookup yields CDR1 SGHAT and CDR2 FQNNGV. V lost 1 base and J 4 bases, leaving 14 bases between the germline ends. The sample is drawn from a study of beta chain features in type 1 diabetes. Study-wide context: Cell yields, gender and age were comparable in patients and healthy donors.

Study-wide results and caveats: A cDNA-based sequencing approach could over-represent cells with high TCR expression. Compared to healthy donors, patients appeared to have naive, central memory and Treg TCRB repertoires that were more alike. TCRB CDR3 length was moderately but significantly reduced in all four CD4+ subsets of Type 1 diabetes patients.

What was sequenced were expressed TCRB transcripts, since all of the isolated RNA had been reverse transcribed. The protocol was immunoSEQ multiplex PCR, while the TCRdb copy is restricted to in-frame clones and leaves out a portion. The sample lists approximately 730,000 clones; roughly 13% were seen once. Sorting produced populations that all topped 95% purity. Sequenced sample: naive CD4+ T cells from blood. This clonotype originated in a man between 18 and 29 years old with type 1 diabetes. This sequence joins TRBV11-2 and TRBJ2-7, with a weak D call TRBD1 (5 bases). This CDR3 reads CASSLGLQGRYEQYF. CDR3 nucleotide sequence: TGTGCCAGCAGCTTAGGGTTGCAGGGAAGGTACGAGCAGTACTTC.